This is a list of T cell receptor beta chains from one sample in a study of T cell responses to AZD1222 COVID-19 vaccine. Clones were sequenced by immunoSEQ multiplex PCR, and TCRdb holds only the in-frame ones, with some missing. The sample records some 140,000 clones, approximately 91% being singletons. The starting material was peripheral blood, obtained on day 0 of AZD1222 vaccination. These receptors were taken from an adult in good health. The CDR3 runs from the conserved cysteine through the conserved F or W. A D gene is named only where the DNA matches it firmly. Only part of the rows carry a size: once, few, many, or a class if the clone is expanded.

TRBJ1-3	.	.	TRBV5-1	TGCGCCAGCAGCCCCCTAAGTCGAAACTCTGGAAACACCATATATTTT	CASSPLSRNSGNTIYF
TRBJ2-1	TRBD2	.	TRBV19	TGTGCCAGTAGCATCGGGCTAGCGGGTTATAGCAATGAGCAGTTCTTC	CASSIGLAGYSNEQFF
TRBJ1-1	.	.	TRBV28	TGTGCCAGCAGTTTTCGGCTAACAAGTAACACTGAAGCTTTCTTT	CASSFRLTSNTEAFF
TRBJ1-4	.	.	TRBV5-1	TGCGCCAGCAGCGAGGGAGGGTCTGCAACTAATGAAAAACTGTTTTTT	CASSEGGSATNEKLFF
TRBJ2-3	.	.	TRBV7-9	TGTGCCAGCAGCTCCGTACTGCTACTCAGTGATACGCAGTATTTT	CASSSVLLLSDTQYF
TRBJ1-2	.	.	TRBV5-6	TGTGCCAGCAGCACGGGGGGTCTTACCGGGGCCCGAATTTATGGCTACACCTTC	CASSTGGLTGARIYGYTF
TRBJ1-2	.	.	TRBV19	TGTGCCAGTAGTATAGGTCGGCTTACCGTCTATGGCTACACCTTC	CASSIGRLTVYGYTF
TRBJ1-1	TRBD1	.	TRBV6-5	TGTGCCAGCAGTCGGACAGGTTGGGGGAACACTGAAGCTTTCTTT	CASSRTGWGNTEAFF
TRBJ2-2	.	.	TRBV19	TGTGCCAGTATTTTAGGATCGAACACCGGGGAGCTGTTTTTT	CASILGSNTGELFF
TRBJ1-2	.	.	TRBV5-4	TGTGCCAGCAGCCGGGGCCAAAACTATGGCTACACCTTC	CASSRGQNYGYTF
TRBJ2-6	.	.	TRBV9	TGTGCCAGCAGCGCTCAAAGCTCTGGGGCCAACGTCCTGACTTTC	CASSAQSSGANVLTF
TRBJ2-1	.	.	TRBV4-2	TGTGCCAGCAGCCAAGACCCCATAGGGAGCTCCTACAATGAGCAGTTCTTC	CASSQDPIGSSYNEQFF
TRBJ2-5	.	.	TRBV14	TGTGCCAGCAGCCAAGATCCCGGGATCCAGGCGCAGACCCAGTACTTC	CASSQDPGIQAQTQYF
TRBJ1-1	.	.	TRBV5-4	TGTGCCAGCAGCTTGGATACGTCGGGGTCTACTGAAGCTTTCTTT	CASSLDTSGSTEAFF
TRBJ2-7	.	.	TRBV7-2	TGTGCCAGCAGCTCAGGACTGTCCTACGAGCAGTACTTC	CASSSGLSYEQYF
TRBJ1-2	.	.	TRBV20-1	TGCAGTGCCCCCACCGGGGGGGGCTACACCTTC	CSAPTGGGYTF
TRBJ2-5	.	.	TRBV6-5	TGTGCCAGCAGTTCGGCTTACCAAGAGACCCAGTACTTC	CASSSAYQETQYF
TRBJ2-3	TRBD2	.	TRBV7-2	TGTGCCAGCAGCTTACGGGGAGCGGGAGCCTCGGGGTATTTT	CASSLRGAGASGYF
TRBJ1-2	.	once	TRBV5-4	TGTGCCAGCAGCCACGATGCAGGGAACTATGGCTACACCTTC	CASSHDAGNYGYTF
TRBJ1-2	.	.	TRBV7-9	TGTGCCAGCAGCTTAGCAGTCCCAGGCTATGGCTACACCTTC	CASSLAVPGYGYTF
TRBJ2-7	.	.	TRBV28	TGTGCCAGCAGTTCAGGAGATTCCTACGAGCAGTACTTC	CASSSGDSYEQYF
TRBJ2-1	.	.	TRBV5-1	TGCGCCAGCAGACCCCCCGGGACGCAAGACAATGAGCAGTTCTTC	CASRPPGTQDNEQFF
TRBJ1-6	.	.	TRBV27	TGTGCCAGTCGAGATGGGTCCGTGCCTTTAAATTCACCCCTCCACTTT	CASRDGSVPLNSPLHF
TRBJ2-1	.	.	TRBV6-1	TGTGCCAGCAGTGCTAAGGCGGCCATACTACAAGCCGGGCAGTTCTTC	CASSAKAAILQAGQFF
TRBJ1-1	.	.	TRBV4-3	TGCGCCAGCAGCCAAGAGCCCGGGGACACTGAAGCTTTCTTT	CASSQEPGDTEAFF
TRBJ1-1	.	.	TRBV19	TGTGCCAGTAGTATAGCGACAGCGATGAACACTGAAGCTTTCTTT	CASSIATAMNTEAFF
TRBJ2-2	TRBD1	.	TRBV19	TGTGCCAGTAGTACCGACAGGGGCCTCACCGGGGAGCTGTTTTTT	CASSTDRGLTGELFF
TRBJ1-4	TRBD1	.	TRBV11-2	TGTGCCAGCAGCCCTCGACAGGGCGATAATGAAAAACTGTTTTTT	CASSPRQGDNEKLFF
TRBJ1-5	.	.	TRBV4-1	TGCGCCAGCAGCCAAGATCGAGGAGCGGGATACCAGCCCCAGCATTTT	CASSQDRGAGYQPQHF
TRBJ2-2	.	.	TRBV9	TGTGCCAGCAGCCCCCGGACGGCGTACGGGGAGCTGTTTTTT	CASSPRTAYGELFF
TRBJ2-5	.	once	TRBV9	TGTGCCAGCAGTAGACAAGAGACCCAGTACTTC	CASSRQETQYF
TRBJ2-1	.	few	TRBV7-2	TGTGCCAGCAGCTCCCTCGGGGCCATACCCTACAATGAGCAGTTCTTC	CASSSLGAIPYNEQFF
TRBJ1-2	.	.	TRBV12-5	TGTGCTAGTGGTTTGAATACTTGGGGGGGCGCCGGCTATGGCTACACCTTC	CASGLNTWGGAGYGYTF
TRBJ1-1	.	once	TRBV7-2	TGTGCCAGCAGTCCAGGTAGTTTGAACACTGAAGCTTTCTTT	CASSPGSLNTEAFF
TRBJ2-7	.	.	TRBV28	TGTGCCAGCAGTTTATTGGGGGCGGGGAGAACTTACGAGCAGTACTTC	CASSLLGAGRTYEQYF
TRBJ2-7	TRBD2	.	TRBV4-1	TGCGCCAGCAGCCAAGGAACTAGCGGCACGTCAGAGCAGTACTTC	CASSQGTSGTSEQYF
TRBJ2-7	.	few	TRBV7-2	TGTGCCAGCAGCTTATTTCGGCTGGCAACGGGGGAGCAGTACTTC	CASSLFRLATGEQYF
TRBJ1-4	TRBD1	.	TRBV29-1	TGCAGCGTTGAAGAAACCGGGACAGGGAGTGAAAAACTGTTTTTT	CSVEETGTGSEKLFF
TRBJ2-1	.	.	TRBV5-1	TGCGCCAGCAAGCTTGAAGCAGGGGTCTCCTACAATGAGCAGTTCTTC	CASKLEAGVSYNEQFF
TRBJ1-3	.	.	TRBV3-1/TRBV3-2	TGTGCCAGCCTTAAGGAGGGCAGGAAAAGCTCTGGAAACACCATATATTTT	CASLKEGRKSSGNTIYF
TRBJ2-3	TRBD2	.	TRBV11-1	TGTGCCAGCAGCTTTGTAGCGGGGGTAGCGGATACGCAGTATTTT	CASSFVAGVADTQYF
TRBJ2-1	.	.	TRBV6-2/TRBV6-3	TGTGCCAGCAGTCCCGGGGTGGTCTACAATGAGCAGTTCTTC	CASSPGVVYNEQFF
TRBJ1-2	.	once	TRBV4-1	TGCGCCAGCAGCCAAGATTCGGCCGACAGCTTCTATGGCTACACCTTC	CASSQDSADSFYGYTF
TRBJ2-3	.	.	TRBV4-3	TGCGCCAGCAGCCAAGGGGGCGGCCAGACACGGACAGATACGCAGTATTTT	CASSQGGGQTRTDTQYF
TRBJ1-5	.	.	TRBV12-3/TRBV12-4	TGTGCCAGCAGCCGCACTAGTCAGCCCCAGCATTTT	CASSRTSQPQHF
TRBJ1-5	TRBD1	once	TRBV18	TGTGCCAGCTCACCAAGTCAGGGGGGCGGCAATCAGCCCCAGCATTTT	CASSPSQGGGNQPQHF
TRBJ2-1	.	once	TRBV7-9	TGTGCCAGCAGCCCCCTTAAGGGCGACCCCGGCTCCTACAATGAGCAGTTCTTC	CASSPLKGDPGSYNEQFF